The T cell receptor (beta chain) under discussion was sequenced for a study of CD8+ T cells in alopecia areata. At the level of the study: Patients received oral tofacitinib, 5 to 10 mg twice daily, for moderate-to-severe alopecia areata. Findings and limits, study-wide: Besides other cells, scalp samples also yield sequences of resident alphabeta T cells from normal skin. Affected lesional scalp, above all in alopecia totalis/universalis, was more clonal than normal scalp.

With respect to this clone: Its specificity is not known.

Between the trimmed V and J ends, which lost 2 bases and 2 bases, there was a span of 7 bases. The CDR3 loop spans 15 amino acids. Germline CDR1 reads LNHDA; CDR2 reads SQIVND (reference sequence). Treatment specified: oral pan-JAK inhibitor, 5-10 mg twice daily. Sorting from PBMCs produced CD4+ and CD8+ T cells. Extracted RNA was reverse transcribed, and the resulting cDNA served as sequencing template. Sequencing was performed with immunoSEQ multiplex PCR; in TCRdb, only in-frame clones are kept and a portion is missing. The data hold 120,000 or so clones, with over 60% observed a single time. The V call is TRBV19, the J call TRBJ2-6, with a tentative D call TRBD1 (6 bases). This TCR derives from a human donor with alopecia areata. Sample: CD4+ T cells sorted from blood, taken at week 4, from a patient treated with tofacitinib. As DNA, the CDR3 is TGTGCCAGTAGTATACAGGGGACTGGGGCCAACGTCCTGACTTTC. Translated, it gives CASSIQGTGANVLTF.